Included here is one T cell receptor beta chain sequence, with context. Antigen specificity is unknown. The sample is drawn from a study of T cells in Graves' hyperthyroidism and ophthalmopathy. The source material, RNA transcripts, was used to amplify TCR beta CDR3 regions. TCR CDR3 underwent first-round RT-PCR with the HTBI primer set. TCRdb reprocessed the multiplex PCR reads via MiXCR and lists one record per CDR3 protein. Here the sample spans 360,000 or so distinct CDR3 sequences, under 20% being singletons. Notes on the study in general: Ophthalmopathy, which appeared later, was predicted by the model a median around 6.5 months before onset.

Trimming pared 3 bases from V and 7 bases from J, leaving 13 bases between. This CDR3 region has 14 residues. The clonotype comes from a woman between 18 and 29 years old with Graves' hyperthyroidism. The gene calls are TRBV12-3 or TRBV12-4 and TRBJ2-4, with D possibly matching TRBD1 (6 bases). Sequencing input: blood. This CDR3 is CASSFQGRSNIQYF. DNA of the CDR3: TGTGCCAGCAGTTTTCAGGGGCGGAGTAACATTCAGTACTTC.